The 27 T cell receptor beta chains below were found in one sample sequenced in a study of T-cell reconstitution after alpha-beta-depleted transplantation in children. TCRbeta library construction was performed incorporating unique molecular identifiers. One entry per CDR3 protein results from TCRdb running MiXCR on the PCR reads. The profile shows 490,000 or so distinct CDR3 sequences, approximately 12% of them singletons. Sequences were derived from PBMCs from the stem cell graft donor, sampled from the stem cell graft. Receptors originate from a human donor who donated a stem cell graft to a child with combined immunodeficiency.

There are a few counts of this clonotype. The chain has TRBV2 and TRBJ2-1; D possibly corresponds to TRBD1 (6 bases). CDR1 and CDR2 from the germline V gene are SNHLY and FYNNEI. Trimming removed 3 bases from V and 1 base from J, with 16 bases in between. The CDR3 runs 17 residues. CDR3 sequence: CASSDPLGQPSYNEQFF. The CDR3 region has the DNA TGTGCCAGCAGTGACCCGCTAGGACAGCCTTCCTACAATGAGCAGTTCTTC. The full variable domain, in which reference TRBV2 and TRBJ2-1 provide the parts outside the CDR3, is EPEVTQTPSHQVTQMGQEVILRCVPISNHLYFYWYRQILGQKVEFLVSFYNNEISEKSEIFDDQFSVERPDGSNFTLKIRSTKLEDSAMYFCASSDPLGQPSYNEQFFGPGTRLTVL.

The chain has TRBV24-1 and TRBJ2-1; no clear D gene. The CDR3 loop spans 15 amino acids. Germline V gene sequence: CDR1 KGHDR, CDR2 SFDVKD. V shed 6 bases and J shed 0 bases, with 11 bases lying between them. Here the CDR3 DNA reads TGTGCCACCAGTCATGACTTAAGCTCCTACAATGAGCAGTTCTTC. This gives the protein CATSHDLSSYNEQFF.

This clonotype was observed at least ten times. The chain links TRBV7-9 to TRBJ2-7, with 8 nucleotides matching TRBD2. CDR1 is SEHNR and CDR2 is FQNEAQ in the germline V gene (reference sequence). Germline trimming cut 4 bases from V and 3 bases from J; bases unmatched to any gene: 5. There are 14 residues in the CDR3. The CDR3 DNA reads TGTGCCAGCAGCTCTCCGGGACTAGTCTACGAGCAGTACTTC. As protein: CASSSPGLVYEQYF. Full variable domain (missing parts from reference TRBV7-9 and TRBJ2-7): DTGVSQNPRHKITKRGQNVTFRCDPISEHNRLYWYRQTLGQGPEFLTYFQNEAQLEKSRLLSDRFSAERPKGSFSTLEIQRTEQGDSAMYLCASSSPGLVYEQYFGPGTRLTVT.

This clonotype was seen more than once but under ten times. The CDR3 region is CSVTDSFYEQYF. The CDR3 region has the DNA TGCAGCGTGACGGACTCTTTCTACGAGCAGTACTTC. The chain couples TRBV20-1 to TRBJ2-7, with D possibly being TRBD2 (5 bases). CDR1 is DFQATT and CDR2 is SNEGSKA in the germline V gene (reference sequence). CDR3 size: 12 residues.

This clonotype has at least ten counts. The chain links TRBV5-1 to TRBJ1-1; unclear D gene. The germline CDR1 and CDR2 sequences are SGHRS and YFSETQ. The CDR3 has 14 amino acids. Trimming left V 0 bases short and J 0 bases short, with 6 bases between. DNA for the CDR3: TGCGCCAGCAGCTTGGGCAGCTTGAACACTGAAGCTTTCTTT. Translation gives CASSLGSLNTEAFF. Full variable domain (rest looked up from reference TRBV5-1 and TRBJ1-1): KAGVTQTPRYLIKTRGQQVTLSCSPISGHRSVSWYQQTPGQGLQFLFEYFSETQRNKGNFPGRFSGRQFSNSRSEMNVSTLELGDSALYLCASSLGSLNTEAFFGQGTRLTVV.

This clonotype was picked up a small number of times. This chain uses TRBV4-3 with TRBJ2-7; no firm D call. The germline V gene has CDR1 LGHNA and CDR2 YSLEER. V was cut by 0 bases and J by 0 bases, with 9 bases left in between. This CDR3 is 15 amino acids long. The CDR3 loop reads CASSQDSFPSYEQYF. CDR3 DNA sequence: TGCGCCAGCAGCCAAGACTCCTTCCCCTCCTACGAGCAGTACTTC.

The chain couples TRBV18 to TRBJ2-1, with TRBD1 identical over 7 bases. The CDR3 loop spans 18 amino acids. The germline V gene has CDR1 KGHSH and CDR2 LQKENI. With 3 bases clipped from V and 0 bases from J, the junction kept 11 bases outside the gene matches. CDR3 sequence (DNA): TGTGCCAGCTCACCCTACGACAGGGCTGTCTACTCCTACAATGAGCAGTTCTTC. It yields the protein CASSPYDRAVYSYNEQFF.

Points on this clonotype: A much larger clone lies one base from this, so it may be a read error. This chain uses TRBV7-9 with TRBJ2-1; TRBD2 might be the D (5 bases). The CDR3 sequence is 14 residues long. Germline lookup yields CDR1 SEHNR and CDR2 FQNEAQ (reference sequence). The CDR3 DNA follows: TGTACCAGCAGCTTGGGGAGTCTGGACAATGAGCAGTTCTTC. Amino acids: CTSSLGSLDNEQFF.

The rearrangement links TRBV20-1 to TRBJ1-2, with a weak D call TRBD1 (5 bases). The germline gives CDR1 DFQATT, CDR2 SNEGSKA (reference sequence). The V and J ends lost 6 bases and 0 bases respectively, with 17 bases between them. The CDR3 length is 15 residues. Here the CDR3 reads CSALRQGGTNYGYTF. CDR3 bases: TGCAGTGCCCTTCGGCAGGGAGGGACTAACTATGGCTACACCTTC.

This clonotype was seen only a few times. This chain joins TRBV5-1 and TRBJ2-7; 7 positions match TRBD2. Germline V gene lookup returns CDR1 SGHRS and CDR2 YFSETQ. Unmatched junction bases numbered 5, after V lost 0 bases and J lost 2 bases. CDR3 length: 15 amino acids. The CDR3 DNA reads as TGCGCCAGCAGCTTGGAAAGCGGGGCTACCTACGAGCAGTACTTC. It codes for CASSLESGATYEQYF.

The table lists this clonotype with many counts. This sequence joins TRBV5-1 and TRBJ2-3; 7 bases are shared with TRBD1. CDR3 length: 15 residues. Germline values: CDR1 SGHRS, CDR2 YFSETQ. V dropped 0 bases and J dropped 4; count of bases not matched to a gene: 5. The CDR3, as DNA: TGCGCCAGCAGCTTGGAAGGGGGCTATGCAGATACGCAGTATTTT. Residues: CASSLEGGYADTQYF.

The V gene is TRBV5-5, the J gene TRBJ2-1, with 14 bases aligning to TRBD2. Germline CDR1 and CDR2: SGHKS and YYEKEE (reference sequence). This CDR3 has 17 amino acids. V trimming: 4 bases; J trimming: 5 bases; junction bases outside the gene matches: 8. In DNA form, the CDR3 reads TGTGCCAGCAGCGTGACTAGGACTAGCGGGGGGAACAATGAGCAGTTCTTC. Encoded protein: CASSVTRTSGGNNEQFF. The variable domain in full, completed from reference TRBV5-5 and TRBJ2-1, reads DAGVTQSPTHLIKTRGQQVTLRCSPISGHKSVSWYQQVLGQGPQFIFQYYEKEERGRGNFPDRFSARQFPNYSSELNVNALLLGDSALYLCASSVTRTSGGNNEQFFGPGTRLTVL.

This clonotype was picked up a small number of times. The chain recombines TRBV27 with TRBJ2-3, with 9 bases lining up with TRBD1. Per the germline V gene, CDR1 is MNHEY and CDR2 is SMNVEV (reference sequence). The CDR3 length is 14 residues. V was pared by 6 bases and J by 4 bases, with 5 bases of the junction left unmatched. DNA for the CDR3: TGTGCCAGCAGGCGGACAGGGGCCCCAGATACGCAGTATTTT. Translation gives CASRRTGAPDTQYF.

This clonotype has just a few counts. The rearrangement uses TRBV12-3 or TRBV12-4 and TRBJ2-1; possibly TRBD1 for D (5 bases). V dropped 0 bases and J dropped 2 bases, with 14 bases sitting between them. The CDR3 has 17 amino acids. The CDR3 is CASSLARRDHPYNEQFF. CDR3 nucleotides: TGTGCCAGCAGTTTAGCGCGCAGGGATCATCCCTACAATGAGCAGTTCTTC.

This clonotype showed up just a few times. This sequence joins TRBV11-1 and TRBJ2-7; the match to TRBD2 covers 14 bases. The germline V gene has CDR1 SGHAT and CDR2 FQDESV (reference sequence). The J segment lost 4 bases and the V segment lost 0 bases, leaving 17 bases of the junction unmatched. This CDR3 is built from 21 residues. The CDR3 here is CASSLAKAPTSGGAGAYEQYF. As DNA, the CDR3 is TGTGCCAGCAGCTTAGCGAAGGCCCCGACTAGCGGGGGGGCCGGTGCTTACGAGCAGTACTTC.

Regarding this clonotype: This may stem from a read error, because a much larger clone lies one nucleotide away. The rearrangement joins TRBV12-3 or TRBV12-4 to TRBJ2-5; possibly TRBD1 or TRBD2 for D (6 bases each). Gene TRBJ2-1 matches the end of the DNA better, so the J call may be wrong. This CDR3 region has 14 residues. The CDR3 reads CASSRSGGGETQFF. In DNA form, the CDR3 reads TGTGCCAGCAGTCGCAGTGGGGGCGGGGAGACCCAGTTCTTC.

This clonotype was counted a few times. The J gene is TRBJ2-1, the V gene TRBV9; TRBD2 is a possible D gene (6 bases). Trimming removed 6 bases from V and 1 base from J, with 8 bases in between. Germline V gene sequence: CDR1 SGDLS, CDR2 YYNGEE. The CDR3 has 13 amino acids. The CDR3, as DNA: TGTGCCAGCAACAGCGGGTCCTACAATGAGCAGTTCTTC. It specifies CASNSGSYNEQFF.

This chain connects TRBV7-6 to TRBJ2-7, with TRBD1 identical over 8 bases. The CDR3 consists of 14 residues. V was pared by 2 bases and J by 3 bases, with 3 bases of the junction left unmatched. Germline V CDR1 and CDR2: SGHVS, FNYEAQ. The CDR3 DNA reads TGTGCCAGCAGCTTAATGACAGGGGACTACGAGCAGTACTTC. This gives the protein CASSLMTGDYEQYF.

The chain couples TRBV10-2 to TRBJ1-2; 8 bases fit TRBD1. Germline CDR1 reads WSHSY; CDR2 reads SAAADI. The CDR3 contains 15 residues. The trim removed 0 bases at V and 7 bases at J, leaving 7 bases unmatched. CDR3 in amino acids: CASSESRTGIFGYTF. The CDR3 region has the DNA TGCGCCAGCAGTGAGTCAAGGACAGGGATCTTTGGCTACACCTTC.

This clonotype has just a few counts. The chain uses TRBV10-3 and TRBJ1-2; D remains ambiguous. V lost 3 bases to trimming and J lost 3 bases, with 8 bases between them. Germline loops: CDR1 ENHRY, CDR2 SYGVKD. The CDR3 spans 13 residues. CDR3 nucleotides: TGTGCCATCAGTGAAGGGATTTACTATGGCTACACCTTC. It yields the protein CAISEGIYYGYTF.

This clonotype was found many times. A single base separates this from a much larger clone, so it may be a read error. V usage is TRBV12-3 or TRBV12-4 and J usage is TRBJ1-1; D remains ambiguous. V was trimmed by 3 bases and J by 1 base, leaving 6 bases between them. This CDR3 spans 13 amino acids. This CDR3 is CASSFGENTEAFF. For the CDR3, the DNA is TGTGCCAGCAGTTTCGGGGAGAACACTGAAGCTTTCTTT.

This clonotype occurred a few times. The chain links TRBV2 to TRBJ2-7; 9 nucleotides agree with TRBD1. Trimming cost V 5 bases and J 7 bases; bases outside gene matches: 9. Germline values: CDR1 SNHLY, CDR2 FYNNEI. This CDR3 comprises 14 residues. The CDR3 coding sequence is TGTGCCAGCAGTCCGGGACAGGGACCCCATGAGCAGTACTTC. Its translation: CASSPGQGPHEQYF.

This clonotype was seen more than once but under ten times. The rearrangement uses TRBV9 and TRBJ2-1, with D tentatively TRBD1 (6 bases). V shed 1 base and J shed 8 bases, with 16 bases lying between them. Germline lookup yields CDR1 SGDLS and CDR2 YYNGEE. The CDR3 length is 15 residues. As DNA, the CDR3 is TGTGCCAGCAGCGTACAGGGGCTGCAGTCGGATGAGCAGTTCTTC. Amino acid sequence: CASSVQGLQSDEQFF.

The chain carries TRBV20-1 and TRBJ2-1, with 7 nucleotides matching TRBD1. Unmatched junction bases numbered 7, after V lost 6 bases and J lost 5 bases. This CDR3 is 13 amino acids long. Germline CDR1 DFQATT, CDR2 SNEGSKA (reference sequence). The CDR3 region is CSAWATGNNEQFF. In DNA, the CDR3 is TGCAGTGCCTGGGCGACAGGGAACAATGAGCAGTTCTTC.

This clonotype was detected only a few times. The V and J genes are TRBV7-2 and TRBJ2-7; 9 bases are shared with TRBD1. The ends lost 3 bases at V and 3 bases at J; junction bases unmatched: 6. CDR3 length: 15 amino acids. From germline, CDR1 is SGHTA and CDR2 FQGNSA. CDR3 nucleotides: TGTGCCAGCAGCTTCACGGGACAGGGCTTCTACGAGCAGTACTTC. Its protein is CASSFTGQGFYEQYF.

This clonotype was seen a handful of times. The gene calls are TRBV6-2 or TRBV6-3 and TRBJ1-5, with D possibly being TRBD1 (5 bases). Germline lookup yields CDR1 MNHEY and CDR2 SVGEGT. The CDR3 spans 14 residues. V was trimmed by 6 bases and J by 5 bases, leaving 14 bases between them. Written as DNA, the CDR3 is TGTGCCAGCAGCCCAAACGGGGCACATCAGCCCCAGCATTTT. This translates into CASSPNGAHQPQHF.

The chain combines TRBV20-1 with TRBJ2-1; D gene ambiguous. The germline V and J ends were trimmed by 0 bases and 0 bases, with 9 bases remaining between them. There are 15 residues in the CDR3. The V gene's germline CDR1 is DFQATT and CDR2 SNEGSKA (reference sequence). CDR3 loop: CSAREAHSSYNEQFF. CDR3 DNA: TGCAGTGCTAGAGAGGCTCACAGCTCCTACAATGAGCAGTTCTTC.